This entry lists 24 T cell receptor beta chains sequenced from one sample in a study of blood T cells in healthy people across ages. Using a J-beta primer mix together with a sample-barcoded 5' primer, a second PCR was run for about 7 to 12 cycles. TCRdb reprocessed the 5' RACE reads with MiXCR, giving one entry per CDR3 protein. The sample includes about 1,500,000 distinct CDR3 sequences, roughly 40% seen only once; the top ten take roughly 7.9%. The sequencing sample was made of blood. All receptors derive from a woman under 30 in good health.

This clonotype occurred a few times. The chain has TRBV5-1 and TRBJ1-5; no firm D call. The V gene lost 0 bases and the J gene lost 1 base, with 20 bases spanning the gap. This CDR3 region has 19 residues. The germline V gene encodes CDR1 SGHRS and CDR2 YFSETQ. As DNA, the CDR3 is TGCGCCAGCAGCTTGGGGGCCGCATCGGATCGTGGGAGCAATCAGCCCCAGCATTTT. This gives the protein CASSLGAASDRGSNQPQHF. The variable domain in full, with the rest retrieved from reference TRBV5-1 and TRBJ1-5, is KAGVTQTPRYLIKTRGQQVTLSCSPISGHRSVSWYQQTPGQGLQFLFEYFSETQRNKGNFPGRFSGRQFSNSRSEMNVSTLELGDSALYLCASSLGAASDRGSNQPQHFGDGTRLSIL.

The CDR3 DNA follows: TGTGCCAGCAGTAAGGCCGCGACTAATTTAGCTGGCAAGCAGTTCTTC. Translation gives CASSKAATNLAGKQFF. The chain recombines TRBV12-3 or TRBV12-4 with TRBJ2-1, with a weak D call TRBD2 (5 bases). V shed 5 bases and J shed 11 bases, with 25 bases lying between them. The CDR3 runs to 16 residues.

The V and J genes are TRBV27 and TRBJ1-2, with D possibly matching TRBD1 (6 bases). V lost 3 bases and J lost 7, with 12 bases in between. The CDR3 sequence is 13 residues long. Germline-derived CDR1 and CDR2 are MNHEY and SMNVEV (reference sequence). CDR3 DNA sequence: TGTGCCAGCAGTTTTGGGGGGGCGAGTGGCTACACCTTC. It yields the protein CASSFGGASGYTF.

The J gene is TRBJ2-7, the V gene TRBV20-1; TRBD2 aligns across 7 bases. The J call may be incorrect, as the DNA end agrees better with TRBJ2-5. The germline CDR1 and CDR2 sequences are DFQATT and SNEGSKA (reference sequence). The CDR3 extends over 14 amino acids. The CDR3: CSASLAGVGETQYF. Here the CDR3 DNA reads TGCAGTGCTTCCTTGGCGGGGGTCGGGGAGACCCAGTACTTC.

The chain recombines TRBV7-8 with TRBJ1-5, with 7 bases matching TRBD1. This CDR3 is built from 15 residues. Germline assignment: CDR1 SGHVS and CDR2 FQNEAQ. The trim removed 5 bases at V and 1 base at J, leaving 5 bases unmatched. CDR3 sequence: CASSKGTVSNQPQHF. As DNA, the CDR3 is TGTGCCAGCAGCAAGGGGACAGTAAGCAATCAGCCCCAGCATTTT.

This chain joins TRBV20-1 and TRBJ1-2; 9 nucleotides align to TRBD1. The junction had 12 bases not matched to a gene; V was cut back by 5 bases and J by 8 bases. Germline V gene data show CDR1 as DFQATT and CDR2 as SNEGSKA (reference sequence). The CDR3 contains 14 residues. The CDR3 loop is CSAGRTDRGSGYTF. The DNA of the CDR3 is TGCAGTGCTGGTAGAACGGACAGGGGAAGCGGCTACACCTTC.

In its sample, this clonotype was seen a few times. The chain uses TRBV6-5 and TRBJ1-4; D possibly corresponds to TRBD1 (5 bases). Trimming stripped 8 bases from V and 3 bases from J, with 10 bases between. Germline V CDR1 and CDR2: MNHEY, SVGAGI. The CDR3 sequence is 13 residues long. The CDR3 spells CASGWGSNEKLFF. The CDR3 coding sequence is TGTGCCAGCGGGTGGGGGTCTAATGAAAAACTGTTTTTT.

V gene TRBV27 combines with J gene TRBJ1-2; no reliable D call. Germline CDR1 and CDR2: MNHEY and SMNVEV (reference sequence). The V end was cut by 6 bases, the J end by 7 bases, with 15 bases between. The CDR3 is 13 amino acids. The CDR3, as DNA: TGTGCCAGCAGCCTCTCAGGTTGGAGTGGCTACACCTTC. It specifies CASSLSGWSGYTF.

This clonotype was found a few times. V usage is TRBV4-1 and J usage is TRBJ2-1; maybe TRBD1 (6 bases). Germline CDR1 is MGHRA and CDR2 is YSYEKL. The V end lost 2 bases, the J end lost 1 base, and 9 bases lay between the germline ends. The CDR3 has 15 residues. CDR3 DNA: TGCGCCAGCAGCCAACCCCAGGGGTCCTACAATGAGCAGTTCTTC. It specifies CASSQPQGSYNEQFF.

The chain couples TRBV4-1 to TRBJ2-3; the D call may be TRBD1 or TRBD2 (5 bases each). Trimming left V 3 bases short and J 10 bases short, with 23 bases between. Germline CDR1 and CDR2: MGHRA and YSYEKL. The CDR3 runs to 16 residues. The CDR3 loop is CASSHPLEGTMASQYF. CDR3 bases: TGCGCCAGCAGCCACCCCCTAGAGGGGACCATGGCTTCGCAGTATTTT.

V and J are TRBV5-1 and TRBJ2-1; D uncertain. The germline V gene encodes CDR1 SGHRS and CDR2 YFSETQ. Trimming took 5 bases from V and 7 from J, leaving 13 bases between them. CDR3 length equals 13 residues. This CDR3 reads CASRYGGQNEQFF. CDR3 coding DNA: TGCGCCAGCAGATACGGTGGTCAGAATGAGCAGTTCTTC. Full variable domain (outside the CDR3, taken from reference TRBV5-1 and TRBJ2-1): KAGVTQTPRYLIKTRGQQVTLSCSPISGHRSVSWYQQTPGQGLQFLFEYFSETQRNKGNFPGRFSGRQFSNSRSEMNVSTLELGDSALYLCASRYGGQNEQFFGPGTRLTVL.

This clonotype came up a few times. V gene TRBV25-1 combines with J gene TRBJ1-4; a possible D gene is TRBD1 (5 bases). V was trimmed by 2 bases and J by 7 bases, leaving 14 bases between them. The germline V gene encodes CDR1 MGHDK and CDR2 SYGVNS. The CDR3 runs to 15 residues. CDR3 in amino acids: CASSEPGLLGEKLFF. The CDR3 bases are TGTGCCAGCAGTGAACCGGGACTGCTTGGTGAAAAACTGTTTTTT.

In this sample, this clonotype turned up a few times. Germline is not matched at one junction end, which may reflect a read error. J is TRBJ2-1 and V is TRBV5-1; 13 positions match TRBD2. The germline V gene has CDR1 SGHRS and CDR2 YFSETQ. The CDR3 contains 18 residues. The CDR3: CASSLVGLAGVPYNEQFF. The CDR3 coding sequence is TGCGCCAGTAGCTTGGTCGGACTAGCGGGAGTCCCCTACAATGAGCAGTTCTTC.

To note about this clonotype: At one end, the junction sequence differs from germline, possibly due to a read error. V gene TRBV6-5 combines with J gene TRBJ1-1; maybe TRBD1 (5 bases). The CDR3 spans 12 residues. Looked up from germline, CDR1 is MNHEY and CDR2 is SVGAGI. CDR3 residues: CVSSPGSREAFF. CDR3 nucleotides: TGTGTCAGCAGTCCAGGGTCGCGTGAAGCTTTCTTT.

V gene TRBV13 combines with J gene TRBJ2-2, with D possibly TRBD2 on 5 matching bases. In germline, CDR1 is PRHDT, CDR2 FYEKMQ (reference sequence). V gave up 5 bases and J gave up 2 bases, with 12 bases separating them. The CDR3 is 15 residues long. CDR3 sequence (DNA): TGTGCCAGCAGCGGAGGCCAGGTCAACACCGGGGAGCTGTTTTTT. This translates into CASSGGQVNTGELFF.

This chain links TRBV11-2 with TRBJ2-5; D is undetermined. The CDR3 is 13 amino acids. The germline V gene has CDR1 SGHAT and CDR2 FQNNGV. The V gene lost 5 bases and the J gene lost 1 base, with 8 bases spanning the gap. This CDR3 reads CASSRSTQETQYF. As DNA, the CDR3 is TGTGCCAGCAGCCGCAGCACCCAAGAGACCCAGTACTTC.

As concerns this clonotype: A read error may produce the germline difference seen at one junction end. V usage is TRBV29-1 and J usage is TRBJ2-7; no definite D call. This CDR3 is 13 amino acids long. CDR1 SQVTM and CDR2 ANQGSEA come from the germline V gene. CDR3 residues: CNVLVVFSYEQYF. The CDR3 DNA follows: TGCAACGTTTTAGTGGTCTTCTCCTACGAGCAGTACTTC.

The rearrangement uses TRBV4-1 and TRBJ2-1; D is undetermined. Germline assignment: CDR1 MGHRA and CDR2 YSYEKL. CDR3 length: 13 amino acids. Between the trimmed V and J ends, which lost 2 bases and 12 bases, there was a span of 14 bases. The CDR3 DNA sequence: TGCGCCAGCAGCCAAAAGCAAAGATTTGGGCAGTTCTTC. Its translation is CASSQKQRFGQFF.

The rearrangement links TRBV6-2 or TRBV6-3 to TRBJ2-7; D is unresolved. Germline lookup yields CDR1 MNHEY and CDR2 SVGEGT. V was clipped by 7 bases and J by 3 bases, with 19 bases between them. The CDR3 has 15 amino acids. The CDR3 protein is CASTPREFAIYEQYF. The DNA for the CDR3 is TGTGCCAGCACCCCCAGAGAGTTCGCTATCTACGAGCAGTACTTC.

The chain couples TRBV10-3 to TRBJ1-3; 7 nucleotides agree with TRBD1. The CDR3 covers 15 residues. Per the germline V gene, CDR1 is ENHRY and CDR2 is SYGVKD. Losses at the gene ends were 6 bases for V and 3 bases for J; bases not matched to a gene: 8. CDR3 coding DNA: TGTGCCATCAGCGTAACCGGGACAGTTGGAAACACCATATATTTT. Protein: CAISVTGTVGNTIYF.

This clonotype was detected only a few times. Germline is not matched at one junction end, which may reflect a read error. The chain uses TRBV20-1 and TRBJ2-7; D gene ambiguous. TRBJ2-5 explains the end of the DNA better; the J call may be wrong. Per germline, CDR1 DFQATT and CDR2 SNEGSKA (reference sequence). The CDR3 has 11 residues. The CDR3: CSARVGGTQYF. The CDR3 nucleotides are TGTAGTGCTAGAGTAGGCGGGACCCAGTACTTC.

The V gene is TRBV4-1, the J gene TRBJ2-3, with a tentative D call TRBD1 (6 bases). The V and J ends lost 4 bases and 2 bases respectively, with 13 bases between them. CDR3 size: 15 residues. From germline, CDR1 is MGHRA and CDR2 YSYEKL. CDR3 in DNA: TGCGCCAGCAGCCCCGTCAGGGACAACACAGATACGCAGTATTTT. Translated, it gives CASSPVRDNTDTQYF.

In its sample, this clonotype was seen a few times. The chain employs TRBV5-1 and TRBJ1-1; D is unclear. Germline CDR1 and CDR2: SGHRS and YFSETQ. The CDR3 totals 14 residues. Between the trimmed V and J ends, which lost 3 bases and 3 bases, there was a span of 12 bases. This chain's CDR3 is CASSYSSGDTEAFF. The DNA of the CDR3 is TGCGCCAGCAGCTATTCGTCGGGAGACACTGAAGCTTTCTTT.

CDR3 sequence: CASDEGTVSYEQYF. The CDR3 nucleotides read TGTGCCAGCGACGAAGGGACAGTTTCCTACGAGCAGTACTTC. The J gene is TRBJ2-7, the V gene TRBV2; TRBD1 aligns across 7 bases. The CDR3 is 14 amino acids. The germline gives CDR1 SNHLY, CDR2 FYNNEI. V lost 8 bases and J lost 1; bases outside the gene matches: 8.